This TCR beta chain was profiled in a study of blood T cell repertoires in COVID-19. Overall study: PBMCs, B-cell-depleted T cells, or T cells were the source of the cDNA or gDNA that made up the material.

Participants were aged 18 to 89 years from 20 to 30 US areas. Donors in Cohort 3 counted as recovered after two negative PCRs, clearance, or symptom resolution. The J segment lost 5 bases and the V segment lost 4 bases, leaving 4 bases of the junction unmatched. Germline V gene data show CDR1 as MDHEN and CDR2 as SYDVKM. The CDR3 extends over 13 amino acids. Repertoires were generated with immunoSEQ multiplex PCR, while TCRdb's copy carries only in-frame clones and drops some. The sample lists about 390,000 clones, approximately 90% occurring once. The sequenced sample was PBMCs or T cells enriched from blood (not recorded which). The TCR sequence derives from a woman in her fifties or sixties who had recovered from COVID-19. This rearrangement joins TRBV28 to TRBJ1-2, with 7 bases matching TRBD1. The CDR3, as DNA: TGTGCCAGCAGTTCCGGGACAGTTTATGGCTACACCTTC. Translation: CASSSGTVYGYTF.